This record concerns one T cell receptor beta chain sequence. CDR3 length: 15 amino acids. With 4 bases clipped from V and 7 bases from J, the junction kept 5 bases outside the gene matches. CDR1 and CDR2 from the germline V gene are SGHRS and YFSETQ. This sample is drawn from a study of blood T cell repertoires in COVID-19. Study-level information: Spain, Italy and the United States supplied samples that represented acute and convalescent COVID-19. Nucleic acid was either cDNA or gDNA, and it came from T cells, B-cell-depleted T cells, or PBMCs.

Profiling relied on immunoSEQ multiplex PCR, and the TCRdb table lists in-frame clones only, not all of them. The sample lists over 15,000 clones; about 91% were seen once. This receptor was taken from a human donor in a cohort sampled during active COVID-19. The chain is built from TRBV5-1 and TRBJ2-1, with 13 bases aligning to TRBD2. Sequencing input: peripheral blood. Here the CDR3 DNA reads TGCGCCAGCAGCGTACTAGCGGGGGGGCAAAATGAGCAGTTCTTC. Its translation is CASSVLAGGQNEQFF.